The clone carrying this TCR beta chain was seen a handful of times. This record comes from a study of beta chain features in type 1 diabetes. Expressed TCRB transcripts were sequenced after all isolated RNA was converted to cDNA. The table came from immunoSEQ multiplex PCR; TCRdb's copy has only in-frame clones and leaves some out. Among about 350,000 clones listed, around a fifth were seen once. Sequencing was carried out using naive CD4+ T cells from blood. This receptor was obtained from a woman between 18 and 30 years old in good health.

The CDR3 bases are TGTGCCAGCAGCCGACGACAGACAAATCAGCCCCAGCATTTT. Protein product: CASSRRQTNQPQHF. The J gene is TRBJ1-5, the V gene TRBV5-6; D perhaps matches TRBD1 (5 bases). CDR1 SGHDT and CDR2 YYEEEE come from the germline V gene. This CDR3 contains 14 residues. With 4 bases removed from V and 4 bases from J, the gap between germline ends came to 12 bases. Full variable domain (rest looked up from reference TRBV5-6 and TRBJ1-5): DAGVTQSPTHLIKTRGQQVTLRCSPKSGHDTVSWYQQALGQGPQFIFQYYEEEERQRGNFPDRFSGHQFPNYSSELNVNALLLGDSALYLCASSRRQTNQPQHFGDGTRLSIL.